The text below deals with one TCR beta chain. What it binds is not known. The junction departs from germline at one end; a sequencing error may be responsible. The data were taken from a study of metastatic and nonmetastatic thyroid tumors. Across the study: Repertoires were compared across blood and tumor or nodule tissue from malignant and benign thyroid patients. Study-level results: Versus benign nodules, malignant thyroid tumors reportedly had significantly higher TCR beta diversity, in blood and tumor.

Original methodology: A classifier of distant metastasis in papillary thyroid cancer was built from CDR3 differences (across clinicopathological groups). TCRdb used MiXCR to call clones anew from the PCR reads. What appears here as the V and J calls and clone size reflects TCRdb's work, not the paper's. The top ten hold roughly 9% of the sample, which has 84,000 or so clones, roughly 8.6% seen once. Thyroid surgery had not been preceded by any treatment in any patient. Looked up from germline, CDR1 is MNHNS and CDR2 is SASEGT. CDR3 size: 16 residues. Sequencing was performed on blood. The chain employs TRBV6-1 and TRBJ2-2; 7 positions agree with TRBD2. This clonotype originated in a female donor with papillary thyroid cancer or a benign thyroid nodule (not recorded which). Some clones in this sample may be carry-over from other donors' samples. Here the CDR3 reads CASSEGVGGHTWELFF. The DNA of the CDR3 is TGTGCCAGCAGTGAAGGAGTGGGAGGGCACACCTGGGAGCTGTTTTTT.